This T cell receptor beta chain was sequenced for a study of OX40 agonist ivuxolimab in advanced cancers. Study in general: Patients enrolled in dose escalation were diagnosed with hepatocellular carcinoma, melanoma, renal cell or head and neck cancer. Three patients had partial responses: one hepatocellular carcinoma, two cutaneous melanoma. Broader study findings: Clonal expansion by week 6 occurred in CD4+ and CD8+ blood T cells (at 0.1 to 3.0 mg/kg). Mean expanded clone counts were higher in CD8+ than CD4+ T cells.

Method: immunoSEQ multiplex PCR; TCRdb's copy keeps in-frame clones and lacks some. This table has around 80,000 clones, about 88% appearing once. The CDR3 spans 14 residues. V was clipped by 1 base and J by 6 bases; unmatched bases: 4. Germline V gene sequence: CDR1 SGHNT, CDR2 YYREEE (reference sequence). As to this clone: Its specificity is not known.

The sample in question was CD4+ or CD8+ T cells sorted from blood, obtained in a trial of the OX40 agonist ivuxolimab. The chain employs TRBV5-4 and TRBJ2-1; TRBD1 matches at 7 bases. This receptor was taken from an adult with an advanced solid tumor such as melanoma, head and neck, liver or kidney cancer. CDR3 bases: TGTGCCAGCAGCTTGCGACAGGGTGGCAATGAGCAGTTCTTC. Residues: CASSLRQGGNEQFF.